Below, one T cell receptor (beta chain) is given with its context. Only in-frame clones appear in the TCRdb table, and some are missing; sequencing was by immunoSEQ multiplex PCR. Of 200,000 to 250,000 clones in the sample, about nine tenths were seen once. This sample stems from a study of blood T cell repertoires in COVID-19. The germline V gene encodes CDR1 SGDLS and CDR2 YYNGEE. V shed 4 bases and J 3 bases; nucleotides not matched to a gene: 4. The CDR3 is made up of 15 amino acids. This TCR derives from a man younger than 40 with COVID-19, enrolled during active disease. This chain joins TRBV9 and TRBJ2-7; 13 bases are a match to TRBD2. Sequenced material: peripheral blood. The CDR3 coding sequence is TGTGCCAGCAGCCCGCGGACTAGCGGGAGCTACGAGCAGTACTTC. Residues: CASSPRTSGSYEQYF. Variable domain in full (rest from reference TRBV9 and TRBJ2-7): DSGVTQTPKHLITATGQRVTLRCSPRSGDLSVYWYQQSLDQGLQFLIQYYNGEERAKGNILERFSAQQFPDLHSELNLSSLELGDSALYFCASSPRTSGSYEQYFGPGTRLTVT.